This TCR beta chain emerged from a study of cytomegalovirus exposure and HLA in healthy donors. J was trimmed by 4 bases and V by 8 bases; bases with no gene match: 14. There are 15 residues in the CDR3. Germline lookup yields CDR1 SGHRS and CDR2 YFSETQ. The study drew the donors from its approximately 110-subject validation cohort, separate from the roughly 710-subject first cohort. As to this clone: What it binds is not known.

The study's findings and limits: Subsequent analysis showed first-cohort TCR clusters tending to co-occur in roughly 130 validation repertoires. Rare TCR sequences dominated, though some public TCRs recurred in many donors. Cytomegalovirus-associated status was assigned to about 160 TCR beta chains.

Here immunoSEQ multiplex PCR was the method, and the copy in TCRdb shows in-frame clones only, minus some. Of 75,000 to 85,000 clones listed, approximately 91% are singletons. The sample was PBMCs. This TCR came from a man aged 25 to 40 in good health and CMV-seronegative. The V and J genes are TRBV5-1 and TRBJ2-7; 8 bases match TRBD1. The CDR3 region has the DNA TGCGCCAGTTCAACTCGTCAGGGGGCAGGGTACGAGCAGTACTTC. Translation: CASSTRQGAGYEQYF. The full variable domain, rest sourced from reference TRBV5-1 and TRBJ2-7, is KAGVTQTPRYLIKTRGQQVTLSCSPISGHRSVSWYQQTPGQGLQFLFEYFSETQRNKGNFPGRFSGRQFSNSRSEMNVSTLELGDSALYLCASSTRQGAGYEQYFGPGTRLTVT.